This T cell receptor beta chain stems from a study of blood T cell repertoires in COVID-19. Participant ages covered roughly 18 to 89 years across about two dozen US areas. Each recovered donor of Cohort 3 presented with two negative PCRs, clearance, or symptom resolution. The germline gives CDR1 SEHNR, CDR2 FQNEAQ (reference sequence). Trimming removed 5 bases at V and 0 bases at J, with 11 bases between. This CDR3 has 15 amino acids. The method was immunoSEQ multiplex PCR; TCRdb's version includes in-frame clones alone and lacks a portion of them. The table shows more than 200,000 clones, with about nine tenths occurring only once. Worth noting for this clone: Other DNA sequences in the sample encode the same CDR3.

The sequence derives from a middle-aged man who had recovered from COVID-19. The specimen was PBMCs or T cells enriched from blood (not recorded which). The chain uses TRBV7-9 and TRBJ1-5; a weak D match, TRBD1 (5 bases). The CDR3 here is CASSLDSYSNQPQHF. In DNA form, the CDR3 reads TGTGCCAGCAGCCTTGACAGCTATAGCAATCAGCCCCAGCATTTT.